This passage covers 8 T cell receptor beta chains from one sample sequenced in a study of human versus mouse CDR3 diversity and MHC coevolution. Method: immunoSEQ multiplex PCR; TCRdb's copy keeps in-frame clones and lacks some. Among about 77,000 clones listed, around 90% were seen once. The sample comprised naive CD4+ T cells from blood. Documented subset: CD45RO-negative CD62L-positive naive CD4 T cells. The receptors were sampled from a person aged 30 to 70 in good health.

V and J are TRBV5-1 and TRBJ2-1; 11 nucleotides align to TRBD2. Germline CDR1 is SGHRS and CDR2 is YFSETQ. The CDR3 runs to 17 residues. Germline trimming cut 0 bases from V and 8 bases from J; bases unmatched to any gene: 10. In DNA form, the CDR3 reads TGCGCCAGCAGCTTGGCATCCACTAGCGGGAGTCTCGATGAGCAGTTCTTC. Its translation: CASSLASTSGSLDEQFF. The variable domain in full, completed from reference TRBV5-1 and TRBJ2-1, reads KAGVTQTPRYLIKTRGQQVTLSCSPISGHRSVSWYQQTPGQGLQFLFEYFSETQRNKGNFPGRFSGRQFSNSRSEMNVSTLELGDSALYLCASSLASTSGSLDEQFFGPGTRLTVL.

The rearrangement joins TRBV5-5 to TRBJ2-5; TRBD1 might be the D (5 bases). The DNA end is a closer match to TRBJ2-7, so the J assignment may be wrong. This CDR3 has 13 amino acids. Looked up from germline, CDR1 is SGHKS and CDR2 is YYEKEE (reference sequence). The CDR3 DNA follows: TGTGCCAGCAGGAACACAGGAAGCTACGAGCAGTACTTC. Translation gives CASRNTGSYEQYF.

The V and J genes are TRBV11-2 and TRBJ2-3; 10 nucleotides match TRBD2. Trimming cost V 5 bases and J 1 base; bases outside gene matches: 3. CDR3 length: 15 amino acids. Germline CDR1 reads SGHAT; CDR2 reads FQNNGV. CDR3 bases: TGTGCCAGCAGCCCCGGGACTAGCGGCACAGATACGCAGTATTTT. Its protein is CASSPGTSGTDTQYF.

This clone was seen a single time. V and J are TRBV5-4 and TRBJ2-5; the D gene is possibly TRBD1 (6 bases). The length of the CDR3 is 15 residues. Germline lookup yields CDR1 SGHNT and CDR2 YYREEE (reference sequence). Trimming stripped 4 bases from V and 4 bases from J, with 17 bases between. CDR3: CASSPRLTGTETQYF. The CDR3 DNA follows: TGTGCCAGCAGCCCACGTCTAACAGGGACAGAGACCCAGTACTTC.

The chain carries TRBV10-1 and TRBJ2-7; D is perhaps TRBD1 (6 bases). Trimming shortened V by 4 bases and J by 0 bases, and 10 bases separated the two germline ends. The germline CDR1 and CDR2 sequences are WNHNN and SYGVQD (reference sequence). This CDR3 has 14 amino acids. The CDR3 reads CASSARTDSYEQYF. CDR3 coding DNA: TGCGCCAGCAGTGCTAGGACAGACTCCTACGAGCAGTACTTC.

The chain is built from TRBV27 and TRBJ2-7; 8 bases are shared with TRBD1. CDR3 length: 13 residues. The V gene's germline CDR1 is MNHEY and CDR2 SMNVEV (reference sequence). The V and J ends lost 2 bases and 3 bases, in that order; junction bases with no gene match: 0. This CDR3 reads CASSLGTGYEQYF. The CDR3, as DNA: TGTGCCAGCAGTTTAGGGACAGGCTACGAGCAGTACTTC.

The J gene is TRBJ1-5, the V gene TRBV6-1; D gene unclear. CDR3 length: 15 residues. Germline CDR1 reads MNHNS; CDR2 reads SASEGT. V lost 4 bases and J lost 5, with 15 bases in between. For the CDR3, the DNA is TGTGCCAGCAGTGGAGTGATATCCCGGGATCAGCCCCAGCATTTT. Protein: CASSGVISRDQPQHF.

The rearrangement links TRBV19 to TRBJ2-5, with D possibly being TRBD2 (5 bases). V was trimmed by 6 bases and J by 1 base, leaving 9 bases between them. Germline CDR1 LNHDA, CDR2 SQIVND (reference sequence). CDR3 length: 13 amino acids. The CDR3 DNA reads TGTGCCAGTAGGCGGGTCCCCCAAGAGACCCAGTACTTC. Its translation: CASRRVPQETQYF.